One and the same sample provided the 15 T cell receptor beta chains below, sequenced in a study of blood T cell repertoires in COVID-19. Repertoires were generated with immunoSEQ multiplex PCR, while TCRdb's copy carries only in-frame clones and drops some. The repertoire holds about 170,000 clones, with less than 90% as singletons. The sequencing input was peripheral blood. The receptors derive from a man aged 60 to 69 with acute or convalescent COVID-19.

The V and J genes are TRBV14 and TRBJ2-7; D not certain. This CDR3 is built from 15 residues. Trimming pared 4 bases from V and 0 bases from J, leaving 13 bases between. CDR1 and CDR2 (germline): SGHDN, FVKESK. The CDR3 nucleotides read TGTGCCAGCAGCCCGCGACACAAGAGCTCCTACGAGCAGTACTTC. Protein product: CASSPRHKSSYEQYF.

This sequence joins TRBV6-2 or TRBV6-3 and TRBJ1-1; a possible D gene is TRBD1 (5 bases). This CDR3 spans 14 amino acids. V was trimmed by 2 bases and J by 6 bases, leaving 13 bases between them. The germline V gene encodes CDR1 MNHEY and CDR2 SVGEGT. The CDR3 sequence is CASSYTTADPEAFF. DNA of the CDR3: TGTGCCAGCAGTTACACGACAGCCGATCCTGAAGCTTTCTTT.

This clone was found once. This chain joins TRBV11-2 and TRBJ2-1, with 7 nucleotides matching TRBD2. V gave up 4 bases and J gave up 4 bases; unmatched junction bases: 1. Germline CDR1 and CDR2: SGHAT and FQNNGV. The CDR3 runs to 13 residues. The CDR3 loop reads CASSYSGYNEQFF. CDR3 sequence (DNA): TGTGCCAGCAGCTATAGCGGGTACAATGAGCAGTTCTTC.

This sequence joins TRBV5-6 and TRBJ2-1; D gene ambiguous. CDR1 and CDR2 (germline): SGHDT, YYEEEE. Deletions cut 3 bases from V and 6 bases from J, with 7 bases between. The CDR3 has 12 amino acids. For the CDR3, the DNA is TGTGCCAGCAGCTCCTCGAGCAATGAGCAGTTCTTC. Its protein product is CASSSSSNEQFF. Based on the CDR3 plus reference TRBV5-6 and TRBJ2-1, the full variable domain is DAGVTQSPTHLIKTRGQQVTLRCSPKSGHDTVSWYQQALGQGPQFIFQYYEEEERQRGNFPDRFSGHQFPNYSSELNVNALLLGDSALYLCASSSSSNEQFFGPGTRLTVL.

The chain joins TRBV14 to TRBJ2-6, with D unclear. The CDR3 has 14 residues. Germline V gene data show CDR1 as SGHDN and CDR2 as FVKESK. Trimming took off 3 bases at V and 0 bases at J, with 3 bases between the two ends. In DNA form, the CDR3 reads TGTGCCAGCAGCCATAACTCTGGGGCCAACGTCCTGACTTTC. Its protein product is CASSHNSGANVLTF.

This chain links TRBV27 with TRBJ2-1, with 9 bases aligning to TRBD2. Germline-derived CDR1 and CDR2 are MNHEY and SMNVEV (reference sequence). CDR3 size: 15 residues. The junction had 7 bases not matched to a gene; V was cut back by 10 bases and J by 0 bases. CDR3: CATLYSGSSYNEQFF. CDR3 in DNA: TGTGCCACCTTGTATAGCGGGAGCTCCTACAATGAGCAGTTCTTC.

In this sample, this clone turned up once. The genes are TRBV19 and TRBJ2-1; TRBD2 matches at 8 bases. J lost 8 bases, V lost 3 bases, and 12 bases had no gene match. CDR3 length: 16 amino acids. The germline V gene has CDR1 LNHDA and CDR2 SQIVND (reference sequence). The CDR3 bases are TGTGCCAGTAGTATCAGAGCGGGAGTGGGTCTCGATGAGCAGTTCTTC. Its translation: CASSIRAGVGLDEQFF. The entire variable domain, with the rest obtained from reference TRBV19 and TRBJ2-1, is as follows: DGGITQSPKYLFRKEGQNVTLSCEQNLNHDAMYWYRQDPGQGLRLIYYSQIVNDFQKGDIAEGYSVSREKKESFPLTVTSAQKNPTAFYLCASSIRAGVGLDEQFFGPGTRLTVL.

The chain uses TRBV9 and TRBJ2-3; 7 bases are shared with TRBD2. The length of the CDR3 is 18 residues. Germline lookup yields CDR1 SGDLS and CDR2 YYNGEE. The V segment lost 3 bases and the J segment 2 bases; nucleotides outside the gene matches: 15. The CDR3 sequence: CASSASGGTKFATDTQYF. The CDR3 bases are TGTGCCAGCAGCGCCTCTGGAGGGACTAAATTTGCCACAGATACGCAGTATTTT.

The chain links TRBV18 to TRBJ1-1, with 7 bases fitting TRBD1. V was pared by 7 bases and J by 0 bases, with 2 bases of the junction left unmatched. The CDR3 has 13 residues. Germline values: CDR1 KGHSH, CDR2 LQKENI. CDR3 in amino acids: CASYRGMNTEAFF. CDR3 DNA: TGTGCCAGCTACAGGGGAATGAACACTGAAGCTTTCTTT.

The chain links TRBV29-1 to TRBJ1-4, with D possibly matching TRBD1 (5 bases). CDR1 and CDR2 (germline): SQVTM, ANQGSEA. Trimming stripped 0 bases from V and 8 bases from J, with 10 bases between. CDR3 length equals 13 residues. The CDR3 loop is CSVEEGRGEKLFF. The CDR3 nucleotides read TGCAGCGTTGAAGAGGGTAGGGGCGAAAAACTGTTTTTT. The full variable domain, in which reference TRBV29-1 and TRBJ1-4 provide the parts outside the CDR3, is SAVISQKPSRDICQRGTSLTIQCQVDSQVTMMFWYRQQPGQSLTLIATANQGSEATYESGFVIDKFPISRPNLTFSTLTVSNMSPEDSSIYLCSVEEGRGEKLFFGSGTQLSVL.

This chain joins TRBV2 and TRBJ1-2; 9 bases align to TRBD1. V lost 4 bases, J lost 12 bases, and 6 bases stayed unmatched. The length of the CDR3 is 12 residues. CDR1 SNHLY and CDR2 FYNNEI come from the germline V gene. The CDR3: CASSVGDRVDTF. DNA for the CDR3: TGTGCCAGCAGTGTAGGGGACAGGGTGGACACCTTC.

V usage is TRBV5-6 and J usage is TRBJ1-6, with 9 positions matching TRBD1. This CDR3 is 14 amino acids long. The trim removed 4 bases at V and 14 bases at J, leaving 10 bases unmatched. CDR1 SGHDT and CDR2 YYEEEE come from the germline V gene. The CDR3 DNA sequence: TGTGCCAGCAGCACCGGGACAGGGTTCTTCACCCTCCACTTT. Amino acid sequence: CASSTGTGFFTLHF.

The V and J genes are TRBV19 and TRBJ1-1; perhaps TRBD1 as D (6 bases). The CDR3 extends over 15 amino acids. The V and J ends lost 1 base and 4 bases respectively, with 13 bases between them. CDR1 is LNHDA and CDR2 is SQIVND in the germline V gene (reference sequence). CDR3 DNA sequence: TGTGCCAGTAGTATAGGAGTCCGAGGGGGCACTGAAGCTTTCTTT. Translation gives CASSIGVRGGTEAFF.

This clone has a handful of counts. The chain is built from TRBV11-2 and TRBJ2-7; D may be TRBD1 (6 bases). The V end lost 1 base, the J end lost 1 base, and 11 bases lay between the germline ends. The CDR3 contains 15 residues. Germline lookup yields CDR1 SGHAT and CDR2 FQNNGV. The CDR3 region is CASSLGGPGSYEQYV. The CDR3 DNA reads TGTGCCAGCAGCTTAGGGGGGCCGGGATCCTACGAGCAGTACGTC.

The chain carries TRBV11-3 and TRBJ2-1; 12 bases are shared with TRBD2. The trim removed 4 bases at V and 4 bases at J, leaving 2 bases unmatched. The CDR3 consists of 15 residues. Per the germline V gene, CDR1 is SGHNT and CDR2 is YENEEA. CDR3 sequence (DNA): TGTGCCAGCAGCTACGGACTAGCGGGATACAATGAGCAGTTCTTC. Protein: CASSYGLAGYNEQFF.